This T cell receptor (beta chain) is drawn from a study of CD8 T cells in ankylosing spondylitis. V lost 4 bases to trimming and J lost 1 base, with 14 bases between them. The CDR3 has 16 amino acids. TCRdb independently ran MiXCR on the 5' RACE reads; one entry per CDR3 protein. Of just over 300,000 distinct CDR3 sequences listed, less than 25% were seen once; the top ten hold 3.5%. Sequencing was done on a sample of blood, either unsorted or a sorted T cell fraction (not recorded which). The chain joins TRBV12-3 or TRBV12-4 to TRBJ2-1, with a possible D match to TRBD2 (6 bases). This TCR was recovered from a female donor with ankylosing spondylitis or in good health (not recorded which). In nucleotides, the CDR3 is TGTGCCAGCAGTTCGACTAGGGCAACGTCCTACAATGAGCAGTTCTTC. Protein: CASSSTRATSYNEQFF.